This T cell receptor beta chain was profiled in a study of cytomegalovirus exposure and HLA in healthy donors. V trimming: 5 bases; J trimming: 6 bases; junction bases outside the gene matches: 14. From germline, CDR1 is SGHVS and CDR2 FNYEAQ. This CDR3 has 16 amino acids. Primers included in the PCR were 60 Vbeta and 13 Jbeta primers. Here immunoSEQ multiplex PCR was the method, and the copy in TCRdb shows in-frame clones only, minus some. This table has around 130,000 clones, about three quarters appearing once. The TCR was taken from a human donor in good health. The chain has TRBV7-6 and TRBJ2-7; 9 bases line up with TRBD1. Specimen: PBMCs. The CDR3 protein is CASSQSWRDRAREQYF. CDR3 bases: TGTGCCAGCAGCCAATCCTGGAGGGACAGGGCCCGCGAGCAGTACTTC.